Sequencing of this T cell receptor beta chain was carried out in a study of blood T cells in healthy people across ages. Study outcomes and limitations: Long-lived donors had more naive CD4+ cells and higher diversity than aged donors.

On this clonotype itself: No antigen is known for it.

The second PCR ran roughly 6 to 11 cycles with a sample-barcoded 5' primer and J-beta primers. MiXCR, applied by TCRdb to the 5' RACE reads, yields one record per CDR3 protein. The sample has 850,000 to 1,000,000 distinct CDR3 sequences, roughly 47% seen once. Germline V gene lookup returns CDR1 DFQATT and CDR2 SNEGSKA (reference sequence). The CDR3 runs to 15 residues. V was clipped by 6 bases and J by 7 bases; unmatched bases: 14. The sequencing sample was made of blood. This sequence joins TRBV20-1 and TRBJ2-1; 8 bases are a match to TRBD2. The receptor was derived from a woman in her sixties in good health. In DNA form, the CDR3 reads TGCAGTGCGAGACGTCAGAGCGGGAGAACGAATGAGCAGTTCTTC. Protein product: CSARRQSGRTNEQFF.